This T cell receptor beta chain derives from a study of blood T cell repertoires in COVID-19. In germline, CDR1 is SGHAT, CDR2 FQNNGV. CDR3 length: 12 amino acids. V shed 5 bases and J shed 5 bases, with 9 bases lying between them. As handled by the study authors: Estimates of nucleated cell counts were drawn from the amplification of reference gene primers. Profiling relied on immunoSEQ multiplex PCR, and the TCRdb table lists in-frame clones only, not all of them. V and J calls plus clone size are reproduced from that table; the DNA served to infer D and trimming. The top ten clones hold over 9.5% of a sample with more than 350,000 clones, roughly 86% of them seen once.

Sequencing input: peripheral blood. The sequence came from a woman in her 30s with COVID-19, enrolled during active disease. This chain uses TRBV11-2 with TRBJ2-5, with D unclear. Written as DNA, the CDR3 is TGTGCCAGCAGCGTCGTGAGGGAGACCCAGTACTTC. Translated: CASSVVRETQYF.